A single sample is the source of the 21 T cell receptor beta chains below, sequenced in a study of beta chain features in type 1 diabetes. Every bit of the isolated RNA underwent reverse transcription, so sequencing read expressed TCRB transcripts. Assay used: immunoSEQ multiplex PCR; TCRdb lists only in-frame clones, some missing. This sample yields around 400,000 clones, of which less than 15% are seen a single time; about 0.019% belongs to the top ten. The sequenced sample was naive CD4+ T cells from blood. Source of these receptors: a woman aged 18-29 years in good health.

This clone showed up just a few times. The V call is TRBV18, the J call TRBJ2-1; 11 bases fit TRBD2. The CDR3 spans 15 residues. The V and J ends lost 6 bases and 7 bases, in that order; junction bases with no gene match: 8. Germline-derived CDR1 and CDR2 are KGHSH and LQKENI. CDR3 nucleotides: TGTGCCAGCTCGCAGGGACTAGCGGAAGGGAATGAGCAGTTCTTC. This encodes CASSQGLAEGNEQFF.

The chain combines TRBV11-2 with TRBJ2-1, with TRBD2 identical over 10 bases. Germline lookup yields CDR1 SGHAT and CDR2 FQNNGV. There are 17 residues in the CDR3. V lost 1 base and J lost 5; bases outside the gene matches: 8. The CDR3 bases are TGTGCCAGCAGCTTAGCTATCCGGACTAGCGGAAACAATGAGCAGTTCTTC. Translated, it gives CASSLAIRTSGNNEQFF.

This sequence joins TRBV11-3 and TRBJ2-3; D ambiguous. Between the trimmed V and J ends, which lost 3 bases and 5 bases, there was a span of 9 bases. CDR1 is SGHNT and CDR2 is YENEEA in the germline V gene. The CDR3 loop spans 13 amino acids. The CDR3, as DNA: TGTGCCAGCAGCTTTAGCCGTGGAGATACGCAGTATTTT. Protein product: CASSFSRGDTQYF.

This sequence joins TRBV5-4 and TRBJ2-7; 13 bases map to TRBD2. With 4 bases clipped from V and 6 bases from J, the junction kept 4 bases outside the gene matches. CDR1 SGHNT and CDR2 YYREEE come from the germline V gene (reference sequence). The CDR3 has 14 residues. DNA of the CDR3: TGTGCCAGCAGCGGACTAGCGGGAGACTCCGAGCAGTACTTC. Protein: CASSGLAGDSEQYF.

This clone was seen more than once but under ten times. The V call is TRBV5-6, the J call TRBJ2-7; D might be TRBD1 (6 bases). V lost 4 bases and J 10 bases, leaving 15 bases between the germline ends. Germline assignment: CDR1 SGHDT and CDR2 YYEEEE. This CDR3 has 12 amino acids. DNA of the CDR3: TGTGCCAGCAGCCCCCTGCAGGGGTCTCAGTACTTC. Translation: CASSPLQGSQYF.

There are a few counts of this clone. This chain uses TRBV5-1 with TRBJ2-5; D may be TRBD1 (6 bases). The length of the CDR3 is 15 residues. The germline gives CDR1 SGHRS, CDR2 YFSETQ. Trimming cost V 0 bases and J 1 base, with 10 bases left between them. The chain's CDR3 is CASSLALDSQETQYF. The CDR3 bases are TGCGCCAGCAGCTTGGCACTGGACAGCCAAGAGACCCAGTACTTC.

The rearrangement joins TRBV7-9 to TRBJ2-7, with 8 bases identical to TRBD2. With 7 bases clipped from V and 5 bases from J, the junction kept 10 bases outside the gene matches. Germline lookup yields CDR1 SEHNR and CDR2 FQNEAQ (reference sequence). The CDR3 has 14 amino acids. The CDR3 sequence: CASTPLAVPNEQYF. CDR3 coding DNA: TGTGCCAGCACCCCACTAGCGGTTCCCAACGAGCAGTACTTC.

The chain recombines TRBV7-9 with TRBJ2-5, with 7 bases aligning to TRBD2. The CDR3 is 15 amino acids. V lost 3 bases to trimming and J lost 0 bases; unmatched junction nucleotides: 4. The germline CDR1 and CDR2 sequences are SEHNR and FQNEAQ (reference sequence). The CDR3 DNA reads TGTGCCAGCAGCTTTACTAGCGCCAACCAAGAGACCCAGTACTTC. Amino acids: CASSFTSANQETQYF.

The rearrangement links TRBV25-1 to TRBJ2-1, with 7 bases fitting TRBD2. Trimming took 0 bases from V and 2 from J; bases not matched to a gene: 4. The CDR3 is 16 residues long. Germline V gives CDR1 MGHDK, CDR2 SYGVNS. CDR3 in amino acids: CASSEYLRGAYNEQFF. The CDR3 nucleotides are TGTGCCAGCAGTGAATACTTACGGGGGGCCTACAATGAGCAGTTCTTC.

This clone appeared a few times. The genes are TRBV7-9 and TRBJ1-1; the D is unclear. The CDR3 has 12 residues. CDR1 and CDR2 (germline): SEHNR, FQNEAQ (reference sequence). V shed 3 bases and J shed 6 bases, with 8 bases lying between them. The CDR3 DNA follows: TGTGCCAGCAGCTTGTCTGGAGCTGAAGCTTTCTTT. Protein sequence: CASSLSGAEAFF.

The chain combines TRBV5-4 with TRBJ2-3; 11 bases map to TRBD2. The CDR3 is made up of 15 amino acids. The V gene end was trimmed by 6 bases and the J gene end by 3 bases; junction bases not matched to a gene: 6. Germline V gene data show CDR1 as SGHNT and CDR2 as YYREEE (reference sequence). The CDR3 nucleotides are TGTGCCAGCATGGGGTCTAGCGGGAGGACAGATACGCAGTATTTT. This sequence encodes CASMGSSGRTDTQYF.

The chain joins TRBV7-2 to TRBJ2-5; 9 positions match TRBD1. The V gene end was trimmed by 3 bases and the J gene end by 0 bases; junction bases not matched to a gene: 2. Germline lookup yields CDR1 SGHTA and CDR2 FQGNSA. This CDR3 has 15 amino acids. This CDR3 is CASSFRDRDQETQYF. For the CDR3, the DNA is TGTGCCAGCAGCTTCCGGGACAGGGACCAAGAGACCCAGTACTTC.

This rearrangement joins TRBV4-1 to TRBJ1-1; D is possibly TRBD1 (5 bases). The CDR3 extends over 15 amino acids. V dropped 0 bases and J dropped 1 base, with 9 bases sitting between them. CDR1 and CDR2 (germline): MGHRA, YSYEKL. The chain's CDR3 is CASSQETARNTEAFF. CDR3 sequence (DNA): TGCGCCAGCAGCCAAGAGACAGCTCGGAACACTGAAGCTTTCTTT.

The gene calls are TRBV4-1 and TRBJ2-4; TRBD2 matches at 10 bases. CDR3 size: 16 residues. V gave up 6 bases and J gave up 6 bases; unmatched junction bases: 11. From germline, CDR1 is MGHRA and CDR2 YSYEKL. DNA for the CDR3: TGCGCCAGCAGGGGTTTGGGAGCGGGAGGGCGAAACATTCAGTACTTC. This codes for CASRGLGAGGRNIQYF.

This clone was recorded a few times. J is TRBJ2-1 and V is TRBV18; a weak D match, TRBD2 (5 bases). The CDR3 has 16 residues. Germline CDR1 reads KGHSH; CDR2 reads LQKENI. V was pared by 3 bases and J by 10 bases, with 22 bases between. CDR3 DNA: TGTGCCAGCTCACCTGTCGCACAGCGGCCATTAGGGGAGCAGTTCTTC. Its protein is CASSPVAQRPLGEQFF.

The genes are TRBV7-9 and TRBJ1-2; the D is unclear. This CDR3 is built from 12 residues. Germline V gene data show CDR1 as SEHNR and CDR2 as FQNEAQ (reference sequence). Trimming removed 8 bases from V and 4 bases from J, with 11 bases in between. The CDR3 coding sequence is TGTGCCAGCGAGGTCGACGGCTATGGCTACACCTTC. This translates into CASEVDGYGYTF.

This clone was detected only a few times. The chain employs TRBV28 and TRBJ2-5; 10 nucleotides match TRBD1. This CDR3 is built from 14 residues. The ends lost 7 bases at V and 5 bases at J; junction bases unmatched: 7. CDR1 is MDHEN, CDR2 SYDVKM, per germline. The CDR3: CASTGQGVWETQYF. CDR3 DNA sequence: TGTGCCAGCACCGGACAGGGGGTCTGGGAGACCCAGTACTTC.

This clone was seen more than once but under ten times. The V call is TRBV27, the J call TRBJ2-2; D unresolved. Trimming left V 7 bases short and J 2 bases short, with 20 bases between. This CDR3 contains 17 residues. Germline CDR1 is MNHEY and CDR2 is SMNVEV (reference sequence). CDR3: CASTSRRDSLNTGELFF. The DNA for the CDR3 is TGTGCCAGCACCTCGAGGCGCGACTCCCTCAACACCGGGGAGCTGTTTTTT.

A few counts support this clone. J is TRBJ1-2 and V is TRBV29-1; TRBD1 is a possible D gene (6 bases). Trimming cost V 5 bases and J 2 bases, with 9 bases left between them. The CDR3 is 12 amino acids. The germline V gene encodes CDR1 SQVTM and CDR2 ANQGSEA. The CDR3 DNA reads TGCAGCGTTAAGGACAGCAACTATGGCTACACCTTC. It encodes CSVKDSNYGYTF.

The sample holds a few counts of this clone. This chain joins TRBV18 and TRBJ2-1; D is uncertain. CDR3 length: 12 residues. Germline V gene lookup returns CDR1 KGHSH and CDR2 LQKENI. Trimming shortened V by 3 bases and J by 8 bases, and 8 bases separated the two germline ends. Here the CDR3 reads CASSPYLDEQFF. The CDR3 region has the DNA TGTGCCAGCTCACCGTACTTGGATGAGCAGTTCTTC.

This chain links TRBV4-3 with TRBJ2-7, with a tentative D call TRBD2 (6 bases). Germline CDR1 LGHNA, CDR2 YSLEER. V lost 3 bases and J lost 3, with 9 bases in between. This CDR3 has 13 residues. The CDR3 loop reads CASSHSGGYEQYF. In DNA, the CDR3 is TGCGCCAGCAGCCACTCCGGGGGCTACGAGCAGTACTTC.